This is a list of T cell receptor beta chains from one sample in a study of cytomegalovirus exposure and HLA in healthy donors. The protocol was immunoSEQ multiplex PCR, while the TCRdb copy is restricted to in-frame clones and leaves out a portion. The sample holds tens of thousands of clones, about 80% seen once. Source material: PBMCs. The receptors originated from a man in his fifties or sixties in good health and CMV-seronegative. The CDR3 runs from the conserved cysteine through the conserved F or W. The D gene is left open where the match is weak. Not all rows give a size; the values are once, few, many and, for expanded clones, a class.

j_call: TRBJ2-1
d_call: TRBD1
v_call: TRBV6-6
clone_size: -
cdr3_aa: CASSPTGVRWNEQFF
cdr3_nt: TGTGCCAGCAGTCCCACAGGGGTACGATGGAATGAGCAGTTCTTC

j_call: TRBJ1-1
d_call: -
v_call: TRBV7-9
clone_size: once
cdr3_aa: CASSLVAGEEAFF
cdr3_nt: TGTGCCAGCAGCTTAGTAGCCGGGGAAGAAGCTTTCTTT

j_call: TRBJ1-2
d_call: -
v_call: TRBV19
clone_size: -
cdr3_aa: CASSSPGLPDYGYTF
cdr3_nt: TGTGCCAGTAGCTCGCCGGGACTCCCCGACTATGGCTACACCTTC

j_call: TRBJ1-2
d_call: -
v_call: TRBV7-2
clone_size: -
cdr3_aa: CASSRIDSPKGGYTF
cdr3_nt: TGTGCCAGCAGCCGAATTGACTCCCCAAAAGGAGGCTACACCTTC

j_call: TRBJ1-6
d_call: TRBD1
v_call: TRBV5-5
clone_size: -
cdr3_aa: CASDPDRERENSPLHF
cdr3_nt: TGTGCCAGCGACCCGGACAGGGAGAGGGAGAATTCACCCCTCCACTTT

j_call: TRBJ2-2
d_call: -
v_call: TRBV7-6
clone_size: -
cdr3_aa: CASSLAIGHFTGELFF
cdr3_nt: TGTGCCAGCAGCTTAGCGATCGGACACTTCACCGGGGAGCTGTTTTTT

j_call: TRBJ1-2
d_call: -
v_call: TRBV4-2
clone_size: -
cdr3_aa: CASSQDPTDYNGYTF
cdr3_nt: TGTGCCAGCAGCCAAGACCCAACCGATTACAATGGCTACACCTTC

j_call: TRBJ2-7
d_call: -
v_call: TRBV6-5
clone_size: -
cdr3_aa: CASSYSTGTGEQYF
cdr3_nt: TGTGCCAGCAGTTACTCGACAGGGACTGGCGAGCAGTACTTC

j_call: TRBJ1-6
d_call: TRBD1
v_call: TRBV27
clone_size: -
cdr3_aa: CASRKGDSTNSPLHF
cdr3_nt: TGTGCCAGCAGGAAAGGGGACAGCACTAATTCACCCCTCCACTTT

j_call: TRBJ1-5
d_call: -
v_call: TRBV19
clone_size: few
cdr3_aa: CASSIRVMGGNQPQHF
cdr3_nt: TGTGCCAGTAGTATAAGGGTAATGGGGGGAAACCAGCCCCAGCATTTT

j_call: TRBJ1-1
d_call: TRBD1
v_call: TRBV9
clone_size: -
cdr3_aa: CASSKGQMNTEAFF
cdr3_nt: TGTGCCAGCAGCAAGGGACAGATGAACACTGAAGCTTTCTTT

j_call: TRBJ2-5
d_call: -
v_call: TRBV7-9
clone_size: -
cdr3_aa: CASSSYPSRKGTQYF
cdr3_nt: TGTGCCAGCAGCTCATACCCATCTAGGAAAGGGACCCAGTACTTC

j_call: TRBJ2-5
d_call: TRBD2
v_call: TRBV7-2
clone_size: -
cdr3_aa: CASSPFPRGRVGETQYF
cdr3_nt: TGTGCCAGCAGCCCATTTCCCCGGGGGAGGGTCGGGGAGACCCAGTACTTC

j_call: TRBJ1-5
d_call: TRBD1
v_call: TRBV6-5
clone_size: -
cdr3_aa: CASSYRRQGSNQPQHF
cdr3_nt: TGTGCCAGCAGTTACCGGCGACAGGGGAGCAATCAGCCCCAGCATTTT

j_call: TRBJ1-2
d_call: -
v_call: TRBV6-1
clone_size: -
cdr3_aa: CASSPRALGPHGYTF
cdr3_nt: TGTGCCAGCAGTCCGAGGGCACTAGGACCCCATGGCTACACCTTC

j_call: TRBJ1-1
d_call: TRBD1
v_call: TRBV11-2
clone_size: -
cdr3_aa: CASSPRGQGARTEAFF
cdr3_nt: TGTGCCAGCAGCCCCCGAGGACAGGGGGCGCGGACTGAAGCTTTCTTT

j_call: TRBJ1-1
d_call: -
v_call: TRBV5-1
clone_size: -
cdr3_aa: CASSLGPLNTEAFF
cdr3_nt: TGCGCCAGCAGCTTGGGTCCTCTGAACACTGAAGCTTTCTTT

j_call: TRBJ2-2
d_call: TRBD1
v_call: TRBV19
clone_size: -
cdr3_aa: CASSMGTVNTGELFF
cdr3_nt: TGTGCCAGTAGTATGGGGACAGTAAACACCGGGGAGCTGTTTTTT

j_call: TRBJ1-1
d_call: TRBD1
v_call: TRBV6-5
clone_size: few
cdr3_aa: CASSYSRQGGTEAFF
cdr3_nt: TGTGCCAGCAGTTACTCGAGGCAGGGGGGAACTGAAGCTTTCTTT

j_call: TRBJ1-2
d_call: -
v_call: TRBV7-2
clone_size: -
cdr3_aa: CASSLGLGSGGYTF
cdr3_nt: TGTGCCAGCAGCTTAGGGCTCGGGTCCGGGGGCTACACCTTC

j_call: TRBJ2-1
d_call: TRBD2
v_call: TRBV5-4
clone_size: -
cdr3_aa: CASSSPSGSSYNEQFF
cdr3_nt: TGTGCCAGCAGCTCACCTAGCGGGAGCTCCTACAATGAGCAGTTCTTC

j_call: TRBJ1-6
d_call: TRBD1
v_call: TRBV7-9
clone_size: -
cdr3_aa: CASSYQTGEPLHF
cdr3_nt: TGTGCCAGCAGCTACCAGACAGGGGAACCCCTCCACTTT

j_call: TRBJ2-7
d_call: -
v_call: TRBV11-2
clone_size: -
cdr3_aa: CASSSRSYYEQYF
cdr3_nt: TGTGCCAGCAGCTCGAGATCTTACTACGAGCAGTACTTC

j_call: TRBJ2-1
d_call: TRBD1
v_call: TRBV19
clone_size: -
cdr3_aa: CASKAGRGHYNEQFF
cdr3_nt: TGTGCCAGTAAAGCGGGCAGGGGGCACTACAATGAGCAGTTCTTC

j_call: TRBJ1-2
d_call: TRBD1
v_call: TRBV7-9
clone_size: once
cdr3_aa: CASSRWTGATLNYGYTF
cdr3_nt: TGTGCCAGCTCCCGCTGGACAGGGGCCACACTAAACTATGGCTACACCTTC

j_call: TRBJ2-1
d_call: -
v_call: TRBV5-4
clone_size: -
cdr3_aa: CASSLIDSPYNEQFF
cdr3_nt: TGTGCCAGCAGCTTGATAGACAGCCCCTACAATGAGCAGTTCTTC

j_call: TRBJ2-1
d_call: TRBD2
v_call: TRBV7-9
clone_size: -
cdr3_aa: CASSPGLAGPNEQFF
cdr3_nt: TGTGCCAGCAGCCCGGGACTAGCGGGCCCTAATGAGCAGTTCTTC

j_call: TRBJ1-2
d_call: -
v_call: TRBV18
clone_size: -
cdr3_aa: CASSPLTDYGYTF
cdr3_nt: TGTGCCAGCTCACCACTGACAGACTATGGCTACACCTTC

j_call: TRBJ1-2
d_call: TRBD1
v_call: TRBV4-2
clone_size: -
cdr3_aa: CASSSDSGTGGYTF
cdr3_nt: TGTGCCAGCAGCAGCGACTCCGGGACAGGTGGCTACACCTTC

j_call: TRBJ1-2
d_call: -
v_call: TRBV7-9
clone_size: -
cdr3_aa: CASSFYSGYGYTF
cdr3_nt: TGTGCCAGCAGCTTTTACAGTGGCTATGGCTACACCTTC

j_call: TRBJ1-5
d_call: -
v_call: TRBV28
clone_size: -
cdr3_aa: CASRGSLSFTRSNQPQHF
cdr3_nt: TGTGCCAGCAGGGGCTCTTTGTCATTTACCCGGAGCAATCAGCCCCAGCATTTT

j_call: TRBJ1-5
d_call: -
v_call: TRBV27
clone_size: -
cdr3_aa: CASSLIQGNQPQHF
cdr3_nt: TGTGCCAGCAGTTTAATTCAGGGGAATCAGCCCCAGCATTTT

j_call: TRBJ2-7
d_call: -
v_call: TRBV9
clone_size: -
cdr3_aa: CASSARPRATTEEQYF
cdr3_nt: TGTGCCAGCAGCGCGAGGCCCAGGGCCACGACGGAGGAGCAGTACTTC

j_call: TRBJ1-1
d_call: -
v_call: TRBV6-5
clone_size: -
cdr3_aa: CASSYYGDTEAFF
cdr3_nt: TGTGCCAGCAGTTACTACGGGGACACTGAAGCTTTCTTT

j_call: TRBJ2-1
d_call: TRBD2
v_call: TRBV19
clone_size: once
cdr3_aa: CASSEGWLAGGTNEQFF
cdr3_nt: TGTGCCAGTAGCGAAGGGTGGTTAGCGGGGGGTACCAATGAGCAGTTCTTC

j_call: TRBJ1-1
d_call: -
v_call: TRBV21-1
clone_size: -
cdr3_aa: CASSKWGQGEGTEAFF
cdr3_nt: TGTGCCAGCAGCAAGTGGGGACAGGGGGAGGGCACTGAAGCTTTCTTT

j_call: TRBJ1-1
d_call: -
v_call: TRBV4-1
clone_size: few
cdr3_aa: CASRTGNTEAFF
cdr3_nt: TGCGCCAGCAGAACTGGGAACACTGAAGCTTTCTTT

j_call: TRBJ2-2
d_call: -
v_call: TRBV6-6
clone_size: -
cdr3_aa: CASSYSEGGSTGELFF
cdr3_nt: TGTGCCAGCAGTTACTCGGAGGGAGGCAGCACCGGGGAGCTGTTTTTT

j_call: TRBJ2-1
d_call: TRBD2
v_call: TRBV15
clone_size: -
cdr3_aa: CATSRDASGLVAEQFF
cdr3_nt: TGTGCCACCAGCAGAGATGCTAGCGGGTTAGTGGCTGAGCAGTTCTTC

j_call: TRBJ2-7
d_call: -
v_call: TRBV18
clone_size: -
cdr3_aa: CASSPPHGESGEQYF
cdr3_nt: TGTGCCAGCTCACCACCCCACGGAGAAAGTGGGGAGCAGTACTTC

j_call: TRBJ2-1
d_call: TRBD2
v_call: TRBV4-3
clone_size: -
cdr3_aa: CASSQEAAASGYNEQFF
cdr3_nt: TGCGCCAGCAGCCAAGAAGCGGCGGCTAGCGGTTACAATGAGCAGTTCTTC

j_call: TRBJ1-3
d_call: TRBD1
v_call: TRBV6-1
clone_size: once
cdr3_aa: CAGSFGQGVDTIYF
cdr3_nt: TGTGCCGGTAGTTTTGGACAGGGAGTTGACACCATATATTTT

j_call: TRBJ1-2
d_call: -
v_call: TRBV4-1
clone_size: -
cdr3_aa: CASSQVLFHRDGYTF
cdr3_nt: TGCGCCAGCAGCCAAGTGTTATTTCACCGCGATGGCTACACCTTC

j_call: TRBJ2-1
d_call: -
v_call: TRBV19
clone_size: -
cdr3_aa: CASSIRVNEQFF
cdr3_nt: TGTGCCAGTAGTATTCGGGTCAATGAGCAGTTCTTC

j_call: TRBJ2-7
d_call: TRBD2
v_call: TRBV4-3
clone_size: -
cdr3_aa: CASSLAASGSYEQYF
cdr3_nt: TGCGCCAGCAGCCTGGCCGCTAGCGGGAGCTACGAGCAGTACTTC

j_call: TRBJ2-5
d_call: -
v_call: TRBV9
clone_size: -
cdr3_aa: CASSVSTGVAAEQETQYF
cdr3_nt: TGTGCCAGCAGCGTATCGACCGGGGTAGCGGCTGAGCAAGAGACCCAGTACTTC

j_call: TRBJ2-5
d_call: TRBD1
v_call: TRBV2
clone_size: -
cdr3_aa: CASSADRVETQYF
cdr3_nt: TGTGCCAGCAGCGCAGACAGGGTGGAGACCCAGTACTTC

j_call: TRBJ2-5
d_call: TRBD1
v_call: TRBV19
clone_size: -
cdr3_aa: CASSILGTDQETQYF
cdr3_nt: TGTGCCAGTAGTATCCTCGGGACAGACCAAGAGACCCAGTACTTC

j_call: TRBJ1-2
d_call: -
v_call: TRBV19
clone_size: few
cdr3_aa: CASSIAYRVEGYTF
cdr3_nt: TGTGCCAGTAGTATAGCCTACAGGGTGGAAGGCTACACCTTC